The 20 T cell receptor beta chains reported below all come from one sample, sequenced in a study of T cell responses to AZD1222 COVID-19 vaccine. Profiled with immunoSEQ multiplex PCR; TCRdb holds only in-frame clones, not every one. This sample has around 80,000 clones, with around 85% found just once. Material: peripheral blood, obtained 28 days after the second AZD1222 dose. The origin of the receptors is an adult who received the AZD1222 COVID-19 vaccine.

In its sample, this clone was seen once. The chain combines TRBV9 with TRBJ1-1; no definite D call. Trimming took off 3 bases at V and 4 bases at J, with 10 bases between the two ends. This CDR3 region has 13 residues. The germline CDR1 and CDR2 sequences are SGDLS and YYNGEE. CDR3 residues: CASSAGRFTEAFF. As DNA, the CDR3 is TGTGCCAGCAGCGCCGGCCGGTTCACTGAAGCTTTCTTT.

The J gene is TRBJ2-1, the V gene TRBV19; 9 bases fit TRBD2. This CDR3 has 13 amino acids. Unmatched junction bases numbered 9, after V lost 3 bases and J lost 15 bases. Per the germline V gene, CDR1 is LNHDA and CDR2 is SQIVND (reference sequence). The DNA of the CDR3 is TGTGCCAGTAGTATGCCGGCGGGGGGGTGGTGGTTCTTC. It is translated as CASSMPAGGWWFF. The full variable domain, with the rest looked up from reference TRBV19 and TRBJ2-1, is DGGITQSPKYLFRKEGQNVTLSCEQNLNHDAMYWYRQDPGQGLRLIYYSQIVNDFQKGDIAEGYSVSREKKESFPLTVTSAQKNPTAFYLCASSMPAGGWWFFGPGTRLTVL.

J is TRBJ2-5 and V is TRBV14, with no clear D. The CDR3 loop spans 16 amino acids. Trimming stripped 0 bases from V and 1 base from J, with 12 bases between. Germline V gene sequence: CDR1 SGHDN, CDR2 FVKESK. CDR3 region: CASSQDLVGFQETQYF. DNA for the CDR3: TGTGCCAGCAGCCAAGATCTGGTTGGCTTCCAAGAGACCCAGTACTTC.

This chain connects TRBV15 to TRBJ1-6, with TRBD1 as a possible D gene (5 bases). There are 14 residues in the CDR3. CDR1 is LNHNV, CDR2 YYDKDF, per germline (reference sequence). Trimming pared 5 bases from V and 9 bases from J, leaving 14 bases between. This CDR3 is CATSPGIIGSPLHF. The CDR3 DNA reads as TGTGCCACCAGCCCAGGGATTATCGGTTCACCCCTCCACTTT.

This clone was counted between two and nine times. The chain carries TRBV5-1 and TRBJ2-7; 9 nucleotides match TRBD1. Germline V gives CDR1 SGHRS, CDR2 YFSETQ. Trimming cost V 0 bases and J 6 bases; bases outside gene matches: 7. The CDR3 spans 15 residues. CDR3 protein: CASSLGYRGRPEQYF. The CDR3 nucleotides read TGCGCCAGCAGCTTGGGATACAGGGGGCGACCCGAGCAGTACTTC.

The V and J genes are TRBV11-1 and TRBJ2-2; tentatively, D is TRBD1 or TRBD2 (5 bases each). This CDR3 is 16 amino acids long. Trimming shortened V by 2 bases and J by 4 bases, and 14 bases separated the two germline ends. Germline-derived CDR1 and CDR2 are SGHAT and FQDESV (reference sequence). DNA of the CDR3: TGTGCCAGCAGCTTAAGTGGCAGGGCGGGCACCGGGGAGCTGTTTTTT. Translating it yields CASSLSGRAGTGELFF.

The rearrangement uses TRBV28 and TRBJ1-2, with a weak D call TRBD1 (5 bases). The germline V and J ends were trimmed by 3 bases and 1 base, with 12 bases remaining between them. The length of the CDR3 is 15 residues. CDR1 and CDR2 from the germline V gene are MDHEN and SYDVKM. The DNA of the CDR3 is TGTGCCAGCAGTTTTCGGCCAGGGAATAACTATGGCTACACCTTC. Its protein product is CASSFRPGNNYGYTF.

The gene calls are TRBV10-3 and TRBJ1-4, with a weak D call TRBD1 (5 bases). Trimming stripped 4 bases from V and 7 bases from J, with 13 bases between. The CDR3 is made up of 14 amino acids. Germline CDR1 ENHRY, CDR2 SYGVKD. CDR3 coding DNA: TGTGCCATCAGTGGTCAGGGTCTGAGTGAAAAACTGTTTTTT. Translated: CAISGQGLSEKLFF.

The gene calls are TRBV2 and TRBJ2-3; TRBD2 might be the D (6 bases). Germline CDR1 is SNHLY and CDR2 is FYNNEI. V lost 7 bases to trimming and J lost 5 bases, with 13 bases between them. The CDR3 extends over 13 amino acids. CDR3 loop: CASNSGTRDTQYF. As DNA, the CDR3 is TGTGCCAGCAATTCCGGGACTCGAGATACGCAGTATTTT.

The chain has TRBV6-5 and TRBJ2-1, with D maybe TRBD2 (6 bases). V shed 7 bases and J shed 5 bases, with 18 bases lying between them. This CDR3 is 15 amino acids long. Germline CDR1 MNHEY, CDR2 SVGAGI. The CDR3 DNA is TGTGCCAGCAAGGAGGGAACAGGCTGGGACAATGAGCAGTTCTTC. Its protein product is CASKEGTGWDNEQFF.

The rearrangement links TRBV11-2 to TRBJ2-7, with TRBD1 matching over 11 bases. Trimming at V came to 4 bases and at J to 3 bases, leaving 2 bases not matched to a gene. CDR1 and CDR2 from the germline V gene are SGHAT and FQNNGV. The CDR3 spans 14 residues. CDR3 nucleotide sequence: TGTGCCAGCAGCTCCGGGACAGGGGGCTACGAGCAGTACTTC. Its translation: CASSSGTGGYEQYF.

The rearrangement uses TRBV5-6 and TRBJ2-5; D gene uncertain. The CDR3 totals 12 residues. The V gene's germline CDR1 is SGHDT and CDR2 YYEEEE. Trimming removed 4 bases at V and 4 bases at J, with 8 bases between. The CDR3 DNA reads TGTGCCAGCAGCCCGGGCATAGAGACCCAGTACTTC. Translated: CASSPGIETQYF.

The chain is built from TRBV3-1 (or the pseudogene TRBV3-2) and TRBJ2-2; the D is unclear. CDR3 length: 15 amino acids. Trimming took 2 bases from V and 3 from J, leaving 10 bases between them. Per germline, CDR1 LGHDT and CDR2 YNNKEL (reference sequence). The CDR3 DNA follows: TGTGCCAGCAGCCAATACGCCGGAGACACCGGGGAGCTGTTTTTT. Its protein is CASSQYAGDTGELFF.

This clone is a singleton in its sample. V gene TRBV18 combines with J gene TRBJ1-5; 8 positions match TRBD1. V dropped 4 bases and J dropped 5; count of bases not matched to a gene: 4. The germline gives CDR1 KGHSH, CDR2 LQKENI. The CDR3 covers 14 residues. The CDR3 sequence: CASSLDRVDQPQHF. Here the CDR3 DNA reads TGTGCCAGCTCACTGGACAGGGTTGATCAGCCCCAGCATTTT.

This chain joins TRBV20-1 and TRBJ1-1; 8 positions agree with TRBD1. The V segment lost 6 bases and the J segment 8 bases; nucleotides outside the gene matches: 5. CDR1 and CDR2 from the germline V gene are DFQATT and SNEGSKA (reference sequence). This CDR3 is 11 amino acids long. CDR3 region: CSAKRTGEAFF. The CDR3, as DNA: TGCAGTGCGAAACGGACAGGGGAAGCTTTCTTT.

Comments on this clone: This may come from a read error, since a much larger clone is one base off. This chain's CDR3 is CATCAPGTGTTGELFF. CDR3 DNA sequence: TGTGCCACCTGTGCCCCCGGGACCGGGACGACCGGGGAGCTGTTTTTT. The chain joins TRBV24-1 to TRBJ2-2, with D perhaps assigned TRBD1 or TRBD2 (5 bases each). The CDR3 extends over 16 amino acids. Trimming removed 9 bases at V and 5 bases at J, with 21 bases between. The germline V gene encodes CDR1 KGHDR and CDR2 SFDVKD.

The gene calls are TRBV7-9 and TRBJ1-5; maybe TRBD1 (5 bases). This CDR3 spans 14 amino acids. Trimming removed 1 base from V and 6 bases from J, with 10 bases in between. The germline CDR1 and CDR2 sequences are SEHNR and FQNEAQ (reference sequence). The CDR3 region is CASSLGGAGQPQHF. The CDR3 DNA is TGTGCCAGCAGCTTAGGTGGGGCAGGTCAGCCCCAGCATTTT.

This rearrangement joins TRBV28 to TRBJ2-7; TRBD1 matches 8 bases. With 3 bases clipped from V and 2 bases from J, the junction kept 3 bases outside the gene matches. The germline V gene has CDR1 MDHEN and CDR2 SYDVKM. The CDR3 totals 14 residues. Here the CDR3 reads CASSFPDRAYEQYF. The CDR3 DNA is TGTGCCAGCAGTTTCCCGGACAGGGCCTACGAGCAGTACTTC.

The chain recombines TRBV5-5 with TRBJ2-2; TRBD1 is a possible D gene (8 bases). Between the trimmed V and J ends, which lost 4 bases and 6 bases, there was a span of 16 bases. Germline assignment: CDR1 SGHKS and CDR2 YYEKEE (reference sequence). CDR3 length: 15 amino acids. The CDR3 sequence: CASSRTGRVSGELFF. The DNA for the CDR3 is TGTGCCAGCAGCAGGACAGGGAGGGTCTCCGGGGAGCTGTTTTTT.

The CDR3 protein is CAISDPGREDGYTF. The CDR3 DNA reads TGTGCCATCAGTGACCCTGGCCGGGAGGATGGCTACACCTTC. This rearrangement joins TRBV10-3 to TRBJ1-2; no clear D. The CDR3 is 14 amino acids. In germline, CDR1 is ENHRY, CDR2 SYGVKD. The V and J ends lost 3 bases and 6 bases respectively, with 14 bases between them.